This is a list of T cell receptor beta chains from one sample in a study of neurological immune-mediated disorders. TCRdb ran MiXCR on the 5' RACE reads and lists one entry per CDR3 protein. The sample lists fewer than 45,000 distinct CDR3 sequences; around 10% were seen once. The sequencing input was PBMCs. The source of these receptors is a man in his sixties with HTLV-1-associated myelopathy (HAM/TSP). CDR3s include the opening cysteine and the closing phenylalanine or tryptophan. The D gene is left open where the match is weak. Expanded clones get a size class; other rows say once, few or many, or leave the size out.

v_call,d_call,j_call,clone_size,cdr3_aa,cdr3_nt
TRBV3-1,NA,TRBJ2-4,many,CASSQETAGAAKNIQYF,TGTGCCAGCAGCCAAGAAACAGCAGGGGCTGCCAAAAACATTCAGTACTTC
TRBV9,NA,TRBJ2-5,many,CASSVAPVAQETQYF,TGTGCCAGCAGCGTAGCCCCTGTCGCCCAAGAGACCCAGTACTTC
TRBV7-8,NA,TRBJ2-7,few,CASSLDPSAIYEQYF,TGTGCCAGCAGCTTAGACCCTAGCGCTATCTACGAGCAGTACTTC
TRBV3-1,TRBD1,TRBJ1-6,NA,CASSKALRTGISPLHF,TGTGCTAGCAGCAAAGCCTTACGGACAGGGATTTCACCCCTCCACTTT
TRBV5-1,NA,TRBJ2-5,NA,CASSLRLSGQETQYF,TGTGCCAGCAGCTTGCGCCTATCGGGACAAGAGACCCAGTACTTC
TRBV12-3/TRBV12-4,NA,TRBJ1-1,many,CASSFAGNTEAFF,TGTGCCAGCAGTTTCGCAGGTAACACTGAAGCTTTCTTT
TRBV3-1,TRBD2,TRBJ2-7,many,CASSQIAGTYEQYF,TGTGCCAGCAGCCAGATAGCGGGCACCTACGAGCAGTACTTC
TRBV6-6,NA,TRBJ2-2,few,CASSSSERPGELFF,TGTGCCAGCAGTTCCAGCGAGCGCCCCGGGGAGCTGTTTTTT
TRBV12-3/TRBV12-4,TRBD1,TRBJ1-5,medium-sized,CASSFRTGSNQPQHF,TGTGCCAGCAGTTTTAGGACAGGGAGCAATCAGCCCCAGCATTTT
TRBV20-1,NA,TRBJ2-1,NA,CSFYICSARWLSSYNEQFF,NA
TRBV5-1,TRBD2,TRBJ2-7,many,CASSPGASGSNDEQYF,TGCGCCAGCAGCCCGGGGGCCAGCGGGAGTAACGACGAGCAGTACTTC
TRBV6-5,NA,TRBJ2-5,many,CASSVQRGETQYF,TGTGCCAGCAGTGTACAGAGGGGAGAGACCCAGTACTTC
TRBV20-1,NA,TRBJ2-1,many,CSVPPSAFYNEQFF,TGCAGTGTGCCCCCTAGCGCTTTCTACAATGAGCAGTTCTTC
TRBV20-1,TRBD1,TRBJ1-2,many,CSAAPGQNYGYTF,TGCAGTGCCGCGCCGGGACAGAACTATGGCTACACCTTC
TRBV28,NA,TRBJ1-3,NA,CASFSGNTIYF,TGTGCCAGCTTTTCTGGAAACACCATATATTTT
TRBV14,NA,TRBJ1-1,many,CASSQRLGRTEAFF,TGTGCCAGCAGCCAACGACTCGGGCGCACTGAAGCTTTCTTT
TRBV5-1,TRBD1,TRBJ1-6,many,CASSSGPGQGGSPLHF,TGCGCCAGCAGCTCAGGCCCGGGACAGGGCGGCTCACCCCTCCACTTT
TRBV5-1,NA,TRBJ1-1,many,CASSLEGLGTEAFF,TGCGCCAGCAGCTTGGAGGGATTAGGGACTGAAGCTTTCTTT
TRBV10-3,TRBD2,TRBJ2-7,many,CATREGVNEQYF,TGTGCCACCCGGGAGGGGGTTAACGAGCAGTACTTC
TRBV2,TRBD1,TRBJ2-5,many,CASSEGALPTKSGTAVTQYF,TGTGCCAGCAGTGAGGGGGCGCTTCCGACGAAGTCCGGGACAGCTGTTACCCAGTACTTC
TRBV29-1,NA,TRBJ2-5,many,CSVEVRWQQETQYF,TGCAGCGTTGAAGTGAGATGGCAACAAGAGACCCAGTACTTC
TRBV20-1,TRBD1,TRBJ1-2,many,CSASGGPGQPNYGYTF,TGCAGTGCTTCAGGGGGTCCGGGTCAACCCAACTATGGCTACACCTTC
TRBV12-3/TRBV12-4,NA,TRBJ1-3,many,CASSPWTVLTGNTIYF,TGTGCCAGCAGTCCTTGGACGGTTCTAACTGGAAACACCATATATTTT
TRBV4-1,NA,TRBJ2-5,many,CASSPHLRGPETQYF,TGCGCCAGCAGCCCACACCTCAGGGGTCCAGAGACCCAGTACTTC
TRBV6-5,TRBD1,TRBJ1-2,many,CASSTAGGSYGYTF,TGTGCCAGCAGTACGGCAGGGGGCAGCTATGGCTACACCTTC
TRBV5-1,NA,TRBJ1-1,many,CASSWGPSTEAFF,TGCGCCAGCAGCTGGGGGCCTAGCACTGAAGCTTTCTTT
TRBV5-6,NA,TRBJ1-5,many,CASTLGSGTQPQHF,TGTGCCAGCACCCTAGGATCTGGGACGCAGCCCCAGCATTTT
TRBV4-1,TRBD2,TRBJ2-1,NA,CASSQETPLGTSGPSSYNEQFF,TGCGCCAGCAGCCAAGAAACGCCCCTCGGGACTAGCGGACCTAGCTCCTACAATGAGCAGTTCTTC
TRBV5-1,NA,TRBJ2-2,many,CASSLHTGELFF,TGCGCCAGCAGCCTTCACACCGGGGAGCTGTTTTTT
TRBV7-2,NA,TRBJ2-7,many,CASTLNQGRSHEQYF,TGTGCCAGCACCCTGAACCAGGGTAGAAGCCACGAGCAGTACTTC
TRBV5-1,TRBD2,TRBJ2-1,many,CASSLGTSGSNEQFF,TGCGCCAGCAGCTTGGGGACTAGCGGATCGAATGAGCAGTTCTTC
TRBV5-1,TRBD1,TRBJ1-2,many,CASSSEAGTGANYGYTF,TGCGCCAGCAGCTCGGAGGCCGGGACAGGGGCTAACTATGGCTACACCTTC